This T cell receptor (beta chain) was identified in a study of T cells in Graves' hyperthyroidism and ophthalmopathy. Study observations and caveats: Blood also carried most thyroid clonotypes expanded above 0.001.

The source material, RNA transcripts, was used to amplify TCR beta CDR3 regions. HTBI primers were used for first-round RT-PCR of the TCR CDR3. TCRdb analysed the multiplex PCR reads with MiXCR anew, one entry per CDR3 protein. Here the sample spans 550,000 to 700,000 distinct CDR3 sequences, 14% to 15% being singletons. CDR3 length: 15 residues. Between the trimmed V and J ends, which lost 4 bases and 0 bases, there was a span of 12 bases. This clonotype was counted ten times or more. Its antigen is currently unknown. This chain connects TRBV12-3 or TRBV12-4 to TRBJ1-1; D call uncertain. This clonotype was sampled from a woman aged 40 to 50 with Graves' ophthalmopathy. The sample comprised blood. The CDR3 loop reads CASSSSLWLNTEAFF. The CDR3 region has the DNA TGTGCCAGCAGTTCTAGTTTGTGGCTGAACACTGAAGCTTTCTTT.